This TCR beta chain was found in a study of blood T cell repertoires in COVID-19. The overall study: Specimens from acute and convalescent COVID-19 originated in the United States, Italy and Spain.

The V gene's germline CDR1 is PRHDT and CDR2 FYEKMQ (reference sequence). Trimming removed 4 bases from V and 7 bases from J; junction bases left unmatched: 8. CDR3 length: 14 amino acids. Profiling relied on immunoSEQ multiplex PCR, and the TCRdb table lists in-frame clones only, not all of them. This repertoire shows about 120,000 clones, about 91% found once; its top ten account for approximately 10%. The chain carries TRBV13 and TRBJ1-2; 8 bases fit TRBD1. The receptor's source is a man aged 45-60 years with acute or convalescent COVID-19. The sequencing sample was made of peripheral blood. CDR3 residues: CASSSGQGAVGYTF. The CDR3 region has the DNA TGTGCCAGCAGCTCCGGACAGGGAGCTGTTGGCTACACCTTC.